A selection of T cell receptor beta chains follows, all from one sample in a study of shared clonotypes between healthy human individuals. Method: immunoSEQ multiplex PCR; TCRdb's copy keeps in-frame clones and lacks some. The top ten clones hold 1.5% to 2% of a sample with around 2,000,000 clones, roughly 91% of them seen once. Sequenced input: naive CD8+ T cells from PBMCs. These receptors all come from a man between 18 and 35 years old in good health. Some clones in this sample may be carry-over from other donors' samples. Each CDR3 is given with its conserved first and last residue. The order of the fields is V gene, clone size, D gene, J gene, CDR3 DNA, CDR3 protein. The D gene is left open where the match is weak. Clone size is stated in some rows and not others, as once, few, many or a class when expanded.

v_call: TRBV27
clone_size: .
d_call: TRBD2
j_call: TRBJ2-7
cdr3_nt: TGTGCCAGCAGTTTAGGTGGGACTAGCGGGAGGACATACGAGCAGTACTTC
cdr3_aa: CASSLGGTSGRTYEQYF

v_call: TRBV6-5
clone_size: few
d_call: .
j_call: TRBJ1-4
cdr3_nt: TGTGCCGGGCAAGACGGCCCGAATGAAAAACTGTTTTTT
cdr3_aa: CAGQDGPNEKLFF

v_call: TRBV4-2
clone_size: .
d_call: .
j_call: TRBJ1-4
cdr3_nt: TGTGCCAGCAGCCAGCCCGGGGAGGAAGGTGAAAAACTGTTTTTT
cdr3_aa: CASSQPGEEGEKLFF

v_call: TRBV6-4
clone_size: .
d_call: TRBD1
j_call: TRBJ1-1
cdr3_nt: TGTGCCAGCAGTGATCGTAAGGGGGCGCCATCATCGATGAACACTGAAGCTTTCTTT
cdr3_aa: CASSDRKGAPSSMNTEAFF

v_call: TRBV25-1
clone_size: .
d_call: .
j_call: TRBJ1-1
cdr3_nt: TGTGCCAGCAGTGACGGCAGAGAGACTGAAGCTTTCTTT
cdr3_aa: CASSDGRETEAFF

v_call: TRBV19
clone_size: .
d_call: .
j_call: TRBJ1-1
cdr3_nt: TGTGCCAGTAGTCCTCGACAGGACATGAACACTGAAGCTTTCTTT
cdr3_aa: CASSPRQDMNTEAFF

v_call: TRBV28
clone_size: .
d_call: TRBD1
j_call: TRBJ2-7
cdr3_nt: TGTGCCAGCAGTTCCGCCGGACAGGGCCCCACCTACGAGCAGTACTTC
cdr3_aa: CASSSAGQGPTYEQYF

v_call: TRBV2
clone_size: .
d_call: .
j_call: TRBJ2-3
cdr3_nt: TGTGCCAGCAAGGGCAATGGTTGGGCAGATACGCAGTATTTT
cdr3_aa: CASKGNGWADTQYF

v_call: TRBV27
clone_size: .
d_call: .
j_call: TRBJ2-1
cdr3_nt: TGTGCCAGCAGTCCCAACTACAATGAGCAGTTCTTC
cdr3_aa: CASSPNYNEQFF

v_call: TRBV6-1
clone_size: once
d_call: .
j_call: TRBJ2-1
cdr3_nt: TGTGCCAGCAGTGGGGGGGCCTGGCGCGGGGATGAGCAGTTCTTC
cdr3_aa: CASSGGAWRGDEQFF

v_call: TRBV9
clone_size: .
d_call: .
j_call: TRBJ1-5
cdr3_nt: TGTGCCAGCAGCATGGAGGGCAATCAGCCCCAGCATTTT
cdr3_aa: CASSMEGNQPQHF

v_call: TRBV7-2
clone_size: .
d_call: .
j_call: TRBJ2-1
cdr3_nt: TGTGCCAGCAGCTTAATCTACAGTGGGTACAATGAGCAGTTCTTC
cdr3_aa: CASSLIYSGYNEQFF

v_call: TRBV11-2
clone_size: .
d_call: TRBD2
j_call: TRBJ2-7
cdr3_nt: TGTGCCAGCAGCCTCCCGGCGGGAGCAGTGCACGAGCAGTACTTC
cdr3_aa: CASSLPAGAVHEQYF

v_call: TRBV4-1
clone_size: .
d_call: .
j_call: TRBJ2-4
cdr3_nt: TGCGCCAGCAGCCAAGTTTCGGGACTCGGAAACATTCAGTACTTC
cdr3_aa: CASSQVSGLGNIQYF

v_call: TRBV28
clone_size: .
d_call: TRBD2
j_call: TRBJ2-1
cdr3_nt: TGTGCCAGCAGTCCGCGACTAGCGGGAACCTCCTACAATGAGCAGTTCTTC
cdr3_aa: CASSPRLAGTSYNEQFF

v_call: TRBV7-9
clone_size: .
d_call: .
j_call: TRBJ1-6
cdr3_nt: TGTGCCAGCAGTCGCGGGCGTTCACCCCTCCACTTT
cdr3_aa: CASSRGRSPLHF

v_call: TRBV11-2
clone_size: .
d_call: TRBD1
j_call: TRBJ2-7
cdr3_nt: TGTGCCAGCGGACAGGGGGGAGTGGGATACGAGCAGTACTTC
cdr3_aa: CASGQGGVGYEQYF

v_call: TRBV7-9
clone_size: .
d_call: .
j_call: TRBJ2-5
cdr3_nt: TGTGCCGGCAGCGCACCCCTTTTGGAGACCCAGTACTTC
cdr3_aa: CAGSAPLLETQYF

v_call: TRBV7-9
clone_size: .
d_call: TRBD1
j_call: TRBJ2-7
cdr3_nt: TGTGCCAGCGCACCGGGACAGGGAACCGAGCAGTACTTC
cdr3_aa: CASAPGQGTEQYF

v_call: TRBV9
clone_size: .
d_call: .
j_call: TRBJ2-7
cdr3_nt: TGTGCCAGCAGCAGGGACCGGGCTTCCAACGAGCAGTACTTC
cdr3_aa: CASSRDRASNEQYF

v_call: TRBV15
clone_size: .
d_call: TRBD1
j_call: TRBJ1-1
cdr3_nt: TGTGCCACCAGCAGAGGACGACAGGGCCAGAACACTGAAGCTTTCTTT
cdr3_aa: CATSRGRQGQNTEAFF

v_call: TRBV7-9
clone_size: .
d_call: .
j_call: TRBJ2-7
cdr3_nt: TGTGCCAGCTCGACCACGTTAGTGCCCTACGAGCAGTACTTC
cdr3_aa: CASSTTLVPYEQYF

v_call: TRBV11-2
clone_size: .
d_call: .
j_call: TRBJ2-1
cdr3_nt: TGTGCCAGCAGCTTAACGAGCAGTATGGGGAGCTCCTACAATGAGCAGTTCTTC
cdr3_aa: CASSLTSSMGSSYNEQFF

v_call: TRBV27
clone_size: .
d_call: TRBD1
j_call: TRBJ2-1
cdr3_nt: TGTGCCAGCAGCCGGACAGGTGAGCAGTTCTTC
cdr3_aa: CASSRTGEQFF

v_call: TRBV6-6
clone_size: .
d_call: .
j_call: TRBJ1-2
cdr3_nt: TGTGCCAGCAGACCTACTCAAGGCGGGGGCTACACCTTC
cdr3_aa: CASRPTQGGGYTF

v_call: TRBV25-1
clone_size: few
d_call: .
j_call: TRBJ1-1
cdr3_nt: TGTGCCAGCAGTGAACTGAGAGAAAGTCGGAACACTGAAGCTTTCTTT
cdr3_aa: CASSELRESRNTEAFF

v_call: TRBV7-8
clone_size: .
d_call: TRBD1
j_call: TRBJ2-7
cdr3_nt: TGTGCCAGCAGCTTAGGGGGGACAGGGGGCCCTCCCTACGAGCAGTACTTC
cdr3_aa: CASSLGGTGGPPYEQYF

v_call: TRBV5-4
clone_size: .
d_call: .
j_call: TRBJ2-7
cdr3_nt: TGTGCCAGCAGCTTGGCGGCGGAATTGAACTACGAGCAGTACTTC
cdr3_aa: CASSLAAELNYEQYF

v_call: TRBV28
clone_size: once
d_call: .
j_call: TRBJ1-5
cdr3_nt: TGTGCCAGCAGAATTAGGTGGGTGGGCAATCAGCCCCAGCATTTT
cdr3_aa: CASRIRWVGNQPQHF

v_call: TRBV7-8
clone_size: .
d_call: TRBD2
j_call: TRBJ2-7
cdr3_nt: TGTGCCAGCAGCCTCATTGCCGGGGGGGAGGTTCAAAGCGAGCAGTACTTC
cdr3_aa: CASSLIAGGEVQSEQYF

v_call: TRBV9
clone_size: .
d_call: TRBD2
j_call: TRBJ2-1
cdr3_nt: TGTGCCAGCAGCGCGCGAGCGGGAGGGGATGAGCAGTTCTTC
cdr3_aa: CASSARAGGDEQFF

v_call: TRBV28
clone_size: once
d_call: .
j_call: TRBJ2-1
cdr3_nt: TGTGCCAGCACTTGGACCTACAATGAGCAGTTCTTC
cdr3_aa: CASTWTYNEQFF

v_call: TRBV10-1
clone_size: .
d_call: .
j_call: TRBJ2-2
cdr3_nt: TGCGCCAGCAGTGAGGTGGGGAGGGGGACCGGGGAGCTGTTTTTT
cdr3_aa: CASSEVGRGTGELFF

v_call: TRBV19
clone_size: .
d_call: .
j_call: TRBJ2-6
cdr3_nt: TGTGCCAGTAATCCGGACTCTGGGGCCAACGTCCTGACTTTC
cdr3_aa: CASNPDSGANVLTF

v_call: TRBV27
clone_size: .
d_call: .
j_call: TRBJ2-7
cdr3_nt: TGTGCCAGCAGTCCGGTTGAAACCTACGAGCAGTACTTC
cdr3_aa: CASSPVETYEQYF

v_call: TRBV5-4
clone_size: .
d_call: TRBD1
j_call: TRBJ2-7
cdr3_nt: TGTGCCAGCAGCTTGGACAGGGGCAACGAGCAGTACTTC
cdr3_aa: CASSLDRGNEQYF

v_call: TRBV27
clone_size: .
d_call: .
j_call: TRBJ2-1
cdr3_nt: TGTGCCAGCAGTTTATCTGGACACCCTTCAGATGAGCAGTTCTTC
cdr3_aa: CASSLSGHPSDEQFF

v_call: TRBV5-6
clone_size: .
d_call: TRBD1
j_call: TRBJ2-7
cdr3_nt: TGTGCCAGCAGCCCTAGTACCGGGACAGTCTCCTACGAGCAGTACTTC
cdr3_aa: CASSPSTGTVSYEQYF

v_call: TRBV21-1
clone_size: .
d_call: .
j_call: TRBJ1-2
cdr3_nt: TGTGCCAGCACGATGGGGATAAGGGACAGGGGGCTGTGGAGCTACACCTTC
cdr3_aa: CASTMGIRDRGLWSYTF

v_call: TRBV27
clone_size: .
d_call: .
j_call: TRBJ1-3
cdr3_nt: TGTGCCAGCAGTTTAGCGGGTAGAACAGGAAACACCATATATTTT
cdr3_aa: CASSLAGRTGNTIYF

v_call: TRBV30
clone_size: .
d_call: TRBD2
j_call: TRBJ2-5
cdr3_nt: TGTGCCTGGGAGACTAGCGTACAAGAGACCCAGTACTTC
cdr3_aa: CAWETSVQETQYF

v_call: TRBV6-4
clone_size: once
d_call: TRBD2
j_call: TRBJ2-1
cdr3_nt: TGTGCCAGCAGTGACACCCTAGCGGGAGTAGGCAATGAGCAGTTCTTC
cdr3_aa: CASSDTLAGVGNEQFF

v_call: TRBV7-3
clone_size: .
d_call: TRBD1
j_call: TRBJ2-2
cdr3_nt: TGTGCCAGCAGCACGAGGGACAGCAACAACACCGGGGAGCTGTTTTTT
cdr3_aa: CASSTRDSNNTGELFF